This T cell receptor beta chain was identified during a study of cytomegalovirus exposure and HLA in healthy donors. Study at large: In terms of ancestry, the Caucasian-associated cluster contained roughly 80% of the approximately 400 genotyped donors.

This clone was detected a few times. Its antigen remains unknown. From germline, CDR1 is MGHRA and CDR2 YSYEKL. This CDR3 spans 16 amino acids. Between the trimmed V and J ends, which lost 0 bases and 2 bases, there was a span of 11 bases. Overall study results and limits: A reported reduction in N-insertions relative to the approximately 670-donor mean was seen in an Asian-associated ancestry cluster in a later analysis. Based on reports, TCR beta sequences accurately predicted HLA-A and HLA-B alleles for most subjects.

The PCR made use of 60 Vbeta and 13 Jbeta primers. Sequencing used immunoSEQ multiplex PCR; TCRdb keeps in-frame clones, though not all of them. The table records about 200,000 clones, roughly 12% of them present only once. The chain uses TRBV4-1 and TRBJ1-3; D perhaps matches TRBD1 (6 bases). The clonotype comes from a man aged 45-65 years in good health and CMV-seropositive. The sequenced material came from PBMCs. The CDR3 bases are TGCGCCAGCAGCCAAGATCAGGCAGGGGCTGGAAACACCATATATTTT. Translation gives CASSQDQAGAGNTIYF.